This TCR beta chain is drawn from a study of technical replicates of blood from a handful of donors. The CDR3 consists of 13 residues. V dropped 4 bases and J dropped 5; count of bases not matched to a gene: 5. The germline V gene has CDR1 SGHNT and CDR2 YYREEE (reference sequence). TCRdb's table, derived via immunoSEQ multiplex PCR, lists solely in-frame clones and lacks some. The repertoire has 79,000 or so clones, roughly 97% of them found once; the top ten carry under 0.35%. The rearrangement links TRBV5-4 to TRBJ2-5; the match to TRBD2 covers 7 bases. Sequences were obtained from T cells isolated from PBMCs. The receptor was derived from a human donor in good health. DNA for the CDR3: TGTGCCAGCAGCAGGGGACTACTGGAGACCCAGTACTTC. This codes for CASSRGLLETQYF. Complete variable domain (other parts from reference TRBV5-4 and TRBJ2-5): ETGVTQSPTHLIKTRGQQVTLRCSSQSGHNTVSWYQQALGQGPQFIFQYYREEENGRGNFPPRFSGLQFPNYSSELNVNALELDDSALYLCASSRGLLETQYFGPGTRLLVL.